The rows below give T cell receptor beta chains drawn from one sample of a study of CD8+CD57+ T cells in acquired aplastic anemia. TCRdb redid the calling of the reads with MiXCR, one entry per CDR3 protein. The sample shows around 430,000 distinct CDR3 sequences, about a third of them seen only once. The source material was sorted CD4+, CD8+, or CD8+CD57+ T cells (not recorded which) from PBMCs. The receptors derive from a human donor with aplastic anemia. Both conserved end residues are part of each CDR3.

cdr3_length	v_call	j_call	cdr3_aa
13	TRBV2	TRBJ1-4	CASSEGRNEKLFF
19	TRBV14	TRBJ2-5	CASSQDLRDRASLWETQYF
14	TRBV5-1	TRBJ2-7	CASREGTGDYEQYF
14	TRBV2	TRBJ1-2	CASSEWSGRSGYTF
14	TRBV15	TRBJ1-4	CATSILGFNEKLFF
14	TRBV5-1	TRBJ2-2	CASSLVLDTGELFF
15	TRBV11-3	TRBJ2-1	CASSSRVGSYNEQFF
16	TRBV9	TRBJ2-3	CASSVIHSSSTDTQYF
16	TRBV19	TRBJ1-5	CASSIGWGNSNQPQHF
15	TRBV7-9	TRBJ2-5	CASSPRQGKGETQYF
15	TRBV19	TRBJ1-2	CASSIGGEGRYGYTF
14	TRBV11-1	TRBJ2-1	CASSLVPETDEQFF
14	TRBV29-1	TRBJ1-3	CSVVGSPGSNTIYF
15	TRBV25-1	TRBJ1-2	CASSELTGGADGYTF
16	TRBV25-1	TRBJ2-7	CASSEYSGTGTYEQYF
17	TRBV19	TRBJ1-2	CASSIARTGGVAYGYTF
14	TRBV2	TRBJ1-5	CASSERQPNQPQHF
16	TRBV25-1	TRBJ2-7	CASSTNSGGQGDEQYF